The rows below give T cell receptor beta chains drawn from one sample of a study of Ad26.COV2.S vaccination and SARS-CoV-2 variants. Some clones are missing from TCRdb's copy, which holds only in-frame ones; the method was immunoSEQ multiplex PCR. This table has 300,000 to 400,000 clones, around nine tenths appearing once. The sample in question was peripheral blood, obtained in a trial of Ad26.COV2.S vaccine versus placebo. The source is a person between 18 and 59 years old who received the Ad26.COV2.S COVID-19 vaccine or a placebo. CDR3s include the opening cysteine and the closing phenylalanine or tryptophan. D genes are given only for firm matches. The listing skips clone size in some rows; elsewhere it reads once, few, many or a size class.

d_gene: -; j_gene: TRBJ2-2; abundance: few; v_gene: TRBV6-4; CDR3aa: CASSDSTANTGELFF; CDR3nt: TGTGCCAGCAGTGACTCGACAGCGAACACCGGGGAGCTGTTTTTT
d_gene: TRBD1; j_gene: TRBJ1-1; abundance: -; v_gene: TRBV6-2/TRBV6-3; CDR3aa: CASSWDRGHMNTEAFF; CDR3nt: TGTGCCAGCAGTTGGGACAGGGGGCACATGAACACTGAAGCTTTCTTT
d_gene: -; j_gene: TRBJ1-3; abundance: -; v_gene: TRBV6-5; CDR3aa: CASSFGNTIYF; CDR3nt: TGTGCCAGCAGTTTTGGAAACACCATATATTTT
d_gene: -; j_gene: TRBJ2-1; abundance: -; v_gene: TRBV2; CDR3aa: CASSLDRRKGEQFF; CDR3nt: TGTGCCAGCTCCCTGGACCGACGTAAAGGTGAGCAGTTCTTC
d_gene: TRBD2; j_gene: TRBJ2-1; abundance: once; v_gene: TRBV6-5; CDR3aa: CASSPASGGSNEQFF; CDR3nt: TGTGCCAGCAGTCCAGCTAGCGGGGGGTCCAATGAGCAGTTCTTC
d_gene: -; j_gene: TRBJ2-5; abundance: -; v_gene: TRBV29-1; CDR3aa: CSVDMVQETQYF; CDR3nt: TGCAGCGTTGATATGGTCCAAGAGACCCAGTACTTC
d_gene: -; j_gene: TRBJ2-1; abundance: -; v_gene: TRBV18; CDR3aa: CASSPWAGQNEQFF; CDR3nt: TGTGCCAGCTCACCATGGGCGGGTCAAAATGAGCAGTTCTTC
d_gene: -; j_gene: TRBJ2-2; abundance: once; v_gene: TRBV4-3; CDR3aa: CASSQGRSFTGELFF; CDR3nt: TGCGCCAGCAGCCAAGGCAGGAGCTTCACCGGGGAGCTGTTTTTT
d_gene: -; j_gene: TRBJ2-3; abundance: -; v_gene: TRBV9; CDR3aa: CASSDALGDTQYF; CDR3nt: TGTGCCAGCAGCGACGCCCTGGGCGATACGCAGTATTTT
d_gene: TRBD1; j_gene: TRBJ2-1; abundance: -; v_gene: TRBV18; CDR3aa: CASSPRTGGLYEQFF; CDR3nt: TGTGCCAGCTCACCACGGACAGGGGGCCTCTATGAGCAGTTCTTC
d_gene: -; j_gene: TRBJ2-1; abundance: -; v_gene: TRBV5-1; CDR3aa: CASSLGGTSSYNEQFF; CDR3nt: TGCGCCAGCAGCTTGGGCGGGACAAGCTCCTACAATGAGCAGTTCTTC
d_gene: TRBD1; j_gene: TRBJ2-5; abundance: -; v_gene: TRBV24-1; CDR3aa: CATSDAGQGMETQYF; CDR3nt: TGTGCCACCAGTGATGCGGGACAGGGGATGGAGACCCAGTACTTC
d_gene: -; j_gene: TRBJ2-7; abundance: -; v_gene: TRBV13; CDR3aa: CASSLGQGGSYEQYF; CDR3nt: TGTGCCAGCAGCTTAGGACAGGGAGGATCCTACGAGCAGTACTTC
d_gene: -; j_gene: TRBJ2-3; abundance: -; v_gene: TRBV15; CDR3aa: CATSRVRGAASTDTQYF; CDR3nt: TGTGCCACCAGCAGGGTCCGGGGGGCCGCTAGCACAGATACGCAGTATTTT
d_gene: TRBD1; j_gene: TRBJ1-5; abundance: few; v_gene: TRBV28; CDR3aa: CASSHYRDRVDQPQHF; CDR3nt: TGTGCCAGCAGTCATTACCGGGACAGGGTGGATCAGCCCCAGCATTTT
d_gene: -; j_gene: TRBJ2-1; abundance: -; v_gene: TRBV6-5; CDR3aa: CASSPSEGADNEQFF; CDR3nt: TGTGCCAGCAGCCCGTCCGAGGGCGCGGACAATGAGCAGTTCTTC
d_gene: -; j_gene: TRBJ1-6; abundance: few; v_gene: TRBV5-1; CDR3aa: CAKQSWEALHF; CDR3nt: TGCGCCAAACAATCCTGGGAGGCCCTCCACTTT
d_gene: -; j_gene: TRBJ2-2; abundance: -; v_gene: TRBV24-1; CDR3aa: CATSDLGVDGELFF; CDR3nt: TGTGCCACCAGTGATTTAGGAGTCGACGGGGAGCTGTTTTTT
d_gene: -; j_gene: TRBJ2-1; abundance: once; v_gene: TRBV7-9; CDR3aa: CASSLTVEQFF; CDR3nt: TGTGCCAGCAGCTTGACCGTTGAGCAGTTCTTC
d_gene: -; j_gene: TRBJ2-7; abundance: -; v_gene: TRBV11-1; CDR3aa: CASSPLPGSGDEQYF; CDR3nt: TGTGCCAGCAGCCCCCTCCCGGGGTCGGGTGACGAGCAGTACTTC
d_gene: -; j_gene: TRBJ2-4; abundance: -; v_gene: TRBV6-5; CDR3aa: CASSPWKGENIQYF; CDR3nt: TGTGCCAGCAGTCCCTGGAAGGGAGAAAACATTCAGTACTTC
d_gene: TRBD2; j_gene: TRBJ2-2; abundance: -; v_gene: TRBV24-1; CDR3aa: CATSDTLAGGPSGELFF; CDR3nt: TGTGCCACCAGTGACACACTAGCGGGAGGGCCTTCCGGGGAGCTGTTTTTT
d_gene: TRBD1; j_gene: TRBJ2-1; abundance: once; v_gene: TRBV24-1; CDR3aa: CATSDPRDSSTYNEQFF; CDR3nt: TGTGCCACCAGTGATCCCCGGGACAGTTCGACCTACAATGAGCAGTTCTTC
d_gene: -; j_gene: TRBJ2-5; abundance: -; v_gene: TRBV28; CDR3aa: CASSVEGYQETQYF; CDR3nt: TGTGCCAGCAGTGTGGAAGGATACCAAGAGACCCAGTACTTC
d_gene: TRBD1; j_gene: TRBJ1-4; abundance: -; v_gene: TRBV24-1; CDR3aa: CATSGRGDEKLFF; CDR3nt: TGTGCCACCAGTGGCAGGGGGGATGAAAAACTGTTTTTT
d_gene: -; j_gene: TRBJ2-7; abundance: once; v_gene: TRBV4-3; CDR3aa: CASSQDTQGGYEQYF; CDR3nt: TGCGCCAGCAGCCAAGATACGCAGGGGGGATACGAGCAGTACTTC
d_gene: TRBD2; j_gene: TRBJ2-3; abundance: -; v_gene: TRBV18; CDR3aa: CASSPGLGTDTQYF; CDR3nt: TGTGCCAGCTCACCCGGACTAGGGACAGATACGCAGTATTTT
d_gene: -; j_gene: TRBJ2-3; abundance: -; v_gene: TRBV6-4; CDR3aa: CASSERGSDSGGATDTQYF; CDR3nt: TGTGCCAGCAGTGAACGAGGGTCCGACTCTGGCGGGGCCACAGATACGCAGTATTTT
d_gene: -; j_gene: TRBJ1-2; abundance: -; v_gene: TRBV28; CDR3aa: CASSFYPGSGIYGYTF; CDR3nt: TGTGCCAGCAGTTTCTATCCGGGTTCCGGAATCTATGGCTACACCTTC
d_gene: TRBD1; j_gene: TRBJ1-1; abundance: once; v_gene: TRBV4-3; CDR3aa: CASSQGSRGQYTEAFF; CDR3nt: TGCGCCAGCAGCCAAGGGTCCAGGGGGCAGTACACTGAAGCTTTCTTT
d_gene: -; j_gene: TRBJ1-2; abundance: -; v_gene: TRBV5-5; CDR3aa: CASSLQGDYGYTF; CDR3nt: TGTGCCAGCAGCTTACAAGGGGACTATGGCTACACCTTC
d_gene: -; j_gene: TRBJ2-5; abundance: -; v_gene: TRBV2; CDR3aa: CASTPGETQYF; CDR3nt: TGTGCCAGCACCCCAGGGGAGACCCAGTACTTC
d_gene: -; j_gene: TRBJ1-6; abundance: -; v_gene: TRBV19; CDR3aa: CASSIGGAVGSPLHF; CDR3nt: TGTGCCAGTAGTATAGGGGGGGCCGTGGGGTCACCCCTCCACTTT
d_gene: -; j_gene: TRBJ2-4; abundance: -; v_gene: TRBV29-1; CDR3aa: CSVVGGLAKNIQYF; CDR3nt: TGCAGCGTTGTAGGAGGACTAGCCAAAAACATTCAGTACTTC
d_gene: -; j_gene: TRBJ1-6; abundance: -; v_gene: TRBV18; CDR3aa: CASSPDGGGSPLHF; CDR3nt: TGTGCCAGCTCACCAGACGGGGGCGGTTCACCCCTCCACTTT
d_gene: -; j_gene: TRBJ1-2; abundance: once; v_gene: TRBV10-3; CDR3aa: CAITDFTGNSNYGYTF; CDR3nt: TGTGCCATCACTGACTTCACTGGGAATTCTAACTATGGCTACACCTTC
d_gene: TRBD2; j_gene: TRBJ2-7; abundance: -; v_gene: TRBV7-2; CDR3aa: CASSFLGGTSGVEQYF; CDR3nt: TGTGCCAGCAGCTTTTTGGGGGGGACTAGCGGCGTCGAGCAGTACTTC
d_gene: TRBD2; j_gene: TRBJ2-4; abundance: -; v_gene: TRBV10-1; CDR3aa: CASHTEFLAGLAKNIQYF; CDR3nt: TGCGCCAGCCACACCGAATTCTTAGCGGGGCTAGCCAAAAACATTCAGTACTTC
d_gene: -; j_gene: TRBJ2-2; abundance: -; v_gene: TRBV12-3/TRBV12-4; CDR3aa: CASSTNTGELFF; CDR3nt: TGTGCCAGCAGTACGAACACCGGGGAGCTGTTTTTT
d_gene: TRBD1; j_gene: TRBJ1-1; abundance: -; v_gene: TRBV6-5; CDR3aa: CASSFYRGRTEAFF; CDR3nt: TGTGCCAGCAGTTTTTACAGGGGGCGAACTGAAGCTTTCTTT
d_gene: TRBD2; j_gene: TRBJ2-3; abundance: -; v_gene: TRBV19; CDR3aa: CASARDYTADTQYF; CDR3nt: TGTGCCAGCGCGCGGGACTACACCGCAGATACGCAGTATTTT
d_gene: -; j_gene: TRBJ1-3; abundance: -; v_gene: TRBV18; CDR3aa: CASSPGLVSGNTIYF; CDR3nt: TGTGCCAGCTCACCCGGGTTGGTTTCTGGAAACACCATATATTTT
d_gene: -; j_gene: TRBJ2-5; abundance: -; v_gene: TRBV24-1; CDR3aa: CATSAGETQYF; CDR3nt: TGTGCCACCAGTGCAGGGGAGACCCAGTACTTC
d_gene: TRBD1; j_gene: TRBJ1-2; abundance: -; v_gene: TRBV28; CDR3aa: CASSPEGQGSYGYTF; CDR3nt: TGTGCCAGCAGTCCCGAGGGACAGGGGAGCTATGGCTACACCTTC
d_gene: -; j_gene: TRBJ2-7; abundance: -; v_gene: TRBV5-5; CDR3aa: CASSWTGAYEQYF; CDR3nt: TGTGCCAGCAGCTGGACTGGCGCCTACGAGCAGTACTTC
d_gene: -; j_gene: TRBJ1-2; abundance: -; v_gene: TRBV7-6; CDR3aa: CASSLGLGADYGYTF; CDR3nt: TGTGCCAGCAGCTTAGGGCTAGGGGCGGACTATGGCTACACCTTC
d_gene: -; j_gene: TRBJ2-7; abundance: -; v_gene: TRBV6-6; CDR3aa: CASSYPARGNEQYF; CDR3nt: TGTGCCAGCAGCTATCCTGCTAGGGGCAACGAGCAGTACTTC
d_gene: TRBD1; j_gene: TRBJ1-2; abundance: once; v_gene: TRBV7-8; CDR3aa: CASSRQGLGANYGYTF; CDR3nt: TGTGCCAGCAGCCGACAGGGTCTGGGAGCTAACTATGGCTACACCTTC
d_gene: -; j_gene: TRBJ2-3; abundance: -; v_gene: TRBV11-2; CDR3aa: CASSHQAAAFLSTDTQYF; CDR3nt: TGTGCCAGCAGCCATCAGGCGGCAGCTTTTCTCAGCACAGATACGCAGTATTTT
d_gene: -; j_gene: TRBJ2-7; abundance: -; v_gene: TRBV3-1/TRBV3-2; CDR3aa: CASSQERTLSYEQYF; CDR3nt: TGTGCCAGCAGCCAAGAACGGACGCTCTCCTACGAGCAGTACTTC
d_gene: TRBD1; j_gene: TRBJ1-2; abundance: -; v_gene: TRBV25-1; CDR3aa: CASSARDRRDYGYTF; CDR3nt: TGTGCCAGCAGTGCCCGGGACAGAAGAGACTATGGCTACACCTTC
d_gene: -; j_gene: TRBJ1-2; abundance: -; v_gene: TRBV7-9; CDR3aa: CASRQNNYGYTF; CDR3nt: TGTGCCAGCAGACAGAACAACTATGGCTACACCTTC
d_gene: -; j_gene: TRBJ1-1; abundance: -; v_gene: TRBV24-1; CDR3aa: CATRGRSNTEAFF; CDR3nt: TGTGCCACCCGTGGCAGGTCGAACACTGAAGCTTTCTTT